This T cell receptor beta chain was sequenced for a study of identical twins. One entry per CDR3 protein, called by TCRdb with MiXCR from the 5' RACE reads. The sample has about 1.7 million distinct CDR3 sequences, 32% seen once; the top ten hold more than 0.25%. Trimming shortened V by 2 bases and J by 7 bases, and 11 bases separated the two germline ends. CDR3 length equals 13 residues. Germline CDR1 MNHNS, CDR2 SASEGT. The chain has TRBV6-1 and TRBJ1-2; possibly TRBD1 for D (5 bases). This receptor was obtained from a newborn girl in good health. The sample comprised cord blood. In DNA, the CDR3 is TGTGCCAGCAGTGAAAGCAGGGTCGTTGGCTACACCTTC. Its protein is CASSESRVVGYTF.